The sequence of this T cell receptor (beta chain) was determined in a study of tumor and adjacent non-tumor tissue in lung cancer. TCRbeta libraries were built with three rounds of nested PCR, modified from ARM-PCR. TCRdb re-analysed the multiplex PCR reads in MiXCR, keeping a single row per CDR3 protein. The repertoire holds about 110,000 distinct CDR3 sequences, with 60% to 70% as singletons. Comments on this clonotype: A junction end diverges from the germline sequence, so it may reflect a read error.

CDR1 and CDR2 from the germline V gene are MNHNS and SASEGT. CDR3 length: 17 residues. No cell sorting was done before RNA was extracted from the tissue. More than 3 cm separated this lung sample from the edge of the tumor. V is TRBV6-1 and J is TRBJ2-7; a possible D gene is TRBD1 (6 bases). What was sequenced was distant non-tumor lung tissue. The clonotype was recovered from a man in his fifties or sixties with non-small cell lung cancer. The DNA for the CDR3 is TGTGCCAGAAGGATGGGGACACTCGTTAACAAAAAGATCGAGCAGTATTTC. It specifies CARRMGTLVNKKIEQYF.